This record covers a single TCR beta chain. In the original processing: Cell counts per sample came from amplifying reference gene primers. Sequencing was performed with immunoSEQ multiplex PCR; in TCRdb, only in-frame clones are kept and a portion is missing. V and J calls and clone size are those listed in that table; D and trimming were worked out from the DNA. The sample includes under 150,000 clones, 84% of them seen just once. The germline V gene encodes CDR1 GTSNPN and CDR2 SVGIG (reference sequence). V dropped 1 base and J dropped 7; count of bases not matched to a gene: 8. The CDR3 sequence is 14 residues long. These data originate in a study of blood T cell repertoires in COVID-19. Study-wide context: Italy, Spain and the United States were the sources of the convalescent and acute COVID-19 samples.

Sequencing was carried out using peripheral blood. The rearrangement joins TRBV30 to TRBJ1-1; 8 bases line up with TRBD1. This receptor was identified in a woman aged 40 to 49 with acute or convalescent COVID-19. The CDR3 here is CAWSATGTGFEAFF. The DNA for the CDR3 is TGTGCCTGGAGTGCCACCGGGACAGGATTTGAAGCTTTCTTT.